This T cell receptor (beta chain) originates from a study of T-cell reconstitution after alpha-beta-depleted transplantation in children. Using unique molecular identifiers, the investigators prepared the TCRbeta library. TCRdb re-analysed the PCR reads in MiXCR, keeping a single row per CDR3 protein. The sample includes about 870,000 distinct CDR3 sequences, roughly 15% seen only once; the top ten take about 5%. This CDR3 contains 11 residues. Germline CDR1 reads MGHRA; CDR2 reads YSYEKL. Trimming took 0 bases from V and 13 from J, leaving 9 bases between them. This clonotype was seen ten or more times.

J is TRBJ1-1 and V is TRBV4-1; unclear D gene. The material sequenced was PBMCs, mostly from graft donor cells, taken 360 days after TCRalphabeta/CD19-depleted stem cell transplant. The sequence came from a male patient aged 10-17 years who had a stem cell transplant for acute lymphoblastic leukemia, so the T cells may come from the graft donor. CDR3 amino acids: CASSQDRSVFF. DNA of the CDR3: TGCGCCAGCAGCCAAGATCGGAGCGTTTTCTTT.